The next 25 T cell receptor beta chains were all read from a single sample in a study of beta chain features in type 1 diabetes. Of the isolated RNA, all was reverse transcribed, and so the sequenced material was expressed TCRB transcripts. Using immunoSEQ multiplex PCR, the repertoire was profiled, and TCRdb retains in-frame clones only, with some absent. The sample has approximately 140,000 clones, roughly 53% seen once. Sequenced: Tregs from blood. Receptor source: a man between 18 and 29 years old in good health.

J is TRBJ2-5 and V is TRBV5-4, with D perhaps matching TRBD2 (6 bases). The V gene lost 4 bases and the J gene lost 11 bases, with 18 bases spanning the gap. CDR3 size: 13 residues. Germline values: CDR1 SGHNT, CDR2 YYREEE (reference sequence). CDR3 nucleotide sequence: TGTGCCAGCAGCCTACGGGACTCGGGGCAGCAGTACTTC. Translated: CASSLRDSGQQYF.

The V gene is TRBV7-2, the J gene TRBJ2-3, with D possibly TRBD2 on 5 matching bases. Germline assignment: CDR1 SGHTA and CDR2 FQGNSA. Trimming left V 5 bases short and J 1 base short, with 10 bases between. CDR3 size: 14 residues. CDR3 loop: CASSPAGGTDTQYF. The DNA of the CDR3 is TGTGCCAGCAGCCCCGCCGGGGGCACAGATACGCAGTATTTT.

The genes are TRBV7-3 and TRBJ1-1; TRBD1 matches at 12 bases. The CDR3 contains 18 residues. J gave up 2 bases and V 4 bases, and 11 bases lay outside the gene matches. Germline CDR1 is SGHTA and CDR2 is FQGTGA. As DNA, the CDR3 is TGTGCCAGCAGCTCCCCCCGAGGGACAGGGGGCGGTAACACTGAAGCTTTCTTT. Translation gives CASSSPRGTGGGNTEAFF.

The V call is TRBV28, the J call TRBJ1-2; a weak D match, TRBD1 (5 bases). The CDR3 is made up of 17 amino acids. Trimming took 5 bases from V and 4 from J, leaving 23 bases between them. Germline-derived CDR1 and CDR2 are MDHEN and SYDVKM. This CDR3 reads CASSTPARLGVGYGYTF. In DNA, the CDR3 is TGTGCCAGCAGTACTCCGGCTCGTCTAGGGGTAGGCTATGGCTACACCTTC.

The genes are TRBV10-3 and TRBJ1-5; D is unresolved. V lost 2 bases, J lost 7 bases, and 9 bases lay in between. This CDR3 has 13 amino acids. Per the germline V gene, CDR1 is ENHRY and CDR2 is SYGVKD. CDR3: CAISEEVRQPQHF. The CDR3 region has the DNA TGTGCCATCAGTGAGGAAGTTCGGCAGCCCCAGCATTTT.

The V call is TRBV7-2, the J call TRBJ1-3; D not resolved. Germline CDR1 SGHTA, CDR2 FQGNSA. This CDR3 has 14 amino acids. V shed 3 bases and J shed 2 bases, with 8 bases lying between them. The CDR3 protein is CASSFNSPGNTIYF. Written as DNA, the CDR3 is TGTGCCAGCAGCTTTAACAGTCCTGGAAACACCATATATTTT. Full variable domain (rest looked up from reference TRBV7-2 and TRBJ1-3): GAGVSQSPSNKVTEKGKDVELRCDPISGHTALYWYRQSLGQGLEFLIYFQGNSAPDKSGLPSDRFSAERTGGSVSTLTIQRTQQEDSAVYLCASSFNSPGNTIYFGEGSWLTVV.

The V call is TRBV9, the J call TRBJ2-3; 8 bases line up with TRBD2. Looked up from germline, CDR1 is SGDLS and CDR2 is YYNGEE. After removal of 4 bases from V and 4 bases from J, the junction contained 8 bases not matched to a gene. The CDR3 spans 15 residues. CDR3 protein: CASSPGGWAADTQYF. For the CDR3, the DNA is TGTGCCAGCAGCCCGGGAGGGTGGGCTGCAGATACGCAGTATTTT. Full variable domain (remainder filled in from reference TRBV9 and TRBJ2-3): DSGVTQTPKHLITATGQRVTLRCSPRSGDLSVYWYQQSLDQGLQFLIQYYNGEERAKGNILERFSAQQFPDLHSELNLSSLELGDSALYFCASSPGGWAADTQYFGPGTRLTVL.

This sequence joins TRBV9 and TRBJ2-7, with TRBD2 identical over 8 bases. The length of the CDR3 is 14 residues. The V gene end was trimmed by 8 bases and the J gene end by 2 bases; junction bases not matched to a gene: 9. The V gene's germline CDR1 is SGDLS and CDR2 YYNGEE. The DNA for the CDR3 is TGTGCCAGTGGGGGACTAGGCGGCCCCTACGAGCAGTACTTC. Translated, it gives CASGGLGGPYEQYF.

The rearrangement joins TRBV10-2 to TRBJ1-5, with D hard to call. Trimming left V 8 bases short and J 5 bases short, with 16 bases between. CDR1 is WSHSY, CDR2 SAAADI, per germline. The length of the CDR3 is 14 residues. The CDR3 protein is CASSDRFTDQPQHF. The CDR3 bases are TGCGCCAGCTCCGACCGTTTTACAGATCAGCCCCAGCATTTT.

The rearrangement uses TRBV7-2 and TRBJ2-3, with D hard to call. CDR1 and CDR2 from the germline V gene are SGHTA and FQGNSA. This CDR3 comprises 17 residues. V was pared by 5 bases and J by 1 base, with 19 bases between. This chain's CDR3 is CASSPPGPLPGTDTQYF. The DNA of the CDR3 is TGTGCCAGCAGCCCCCCTGGGCCCTTGCCCGGCACAGATACGCAGTATTTT.

This clone was found a few times. The CDR3 bases are TGTGCCAGCAGCCAAGAAGGACAGGGGGCTAGGCTGTACCAAGAGACCCAGTACTTC. As protein: CASSQEGQGARLYQETQYF. The rearrangement joins TRBV4-2 to TRBJ2-5; 11 bases match TRBD1. V lost 0 bases, J lost 0 bases, and 9 bases stayed unmatched. This CDR3 region has 19 residues. Germline CDR1 reads LGHNA; CDR2 reads YNFKEQ.

The chain combines TRBV6-1 with TRBJ1-1; perhaps TRBD1 as D (6 bases). V dropped 1 base and J dropped 6 bases, with 9 bases sitting between them. Germline CDR1 is MNHNS and CDR2 is SASEGT. CDR3 size: 13 residues. The CDR3 here is CASSEVGGPEAFF. CDR3 nucleotide sequence: TGTGCCAGCAGTGAAGTTGGGGGCCCTGAAGCTTTCTTT.

The rearrangement links TRBV6-6 to TRBJ1-2; D is unresolved. Germline V gives CDR1 MNHNY, CDR2 SVGAGI (reference sequence). Trimming took off 6 bases at V and 5 bases at J, with 10 bases between the two ends. CDR3 length: 12 residues. The CDR3 spells CASRGDLYGYTF. DNA for the CDR3: TGTGCCAGCAGAGGAGATCTATATGGCTACACCTTC.

The chain has TRBV19 and TRBJ2-1; D not certain. Trimming removed 4 bases from V and 3 bases from J, with 4 bases in between. There are 12 residues in the CDR3. Germline CDR1 and CDR2: LNHDA and SQIVND (reference sequence). CDR3 DNA: TGTGCCAGTAGTACAAACTACAATGAGCAGTTCTTC. Protein: CASSTNYNEQFF. Variable domain in full (rest from reference TRBV19 and TRBJ2-1): DGGITQSPKYLFRKEGQNVTLSCEQNLNHDAMYWYRQDPGQGLRLIYYSQIVNDFQKGDIAEGYSVSREKKESFPLTVTSAQKNPTAFYLCASSTNYNEQFFGPGTRLTVL.

This rearrangement joins TRBV7-2 to TRBJ1-3; 8 nucleotides agree with TRBD1. CDR1 SGHTA and CDR2 FQGNSA come from the germline V gene. J lost 3 bases, V lost 4 bases, and 8 bases had no gene match. The CDR3 extends over 16 amino acids. The CDR3 is CASSSRTGILGNTIYF. CDR3 DNA sequence: TGTGCCAGCAGCTCACGGACAGGGATTCTTGGAAACACCATATATTTT. Full variable domain (remainder filled in from reference TRBV7-2 and TRBJ1-3): GAGVSQSPSNKVTEKGKDVELRCDPISGHTALYWYRQSLGQGLEFLIYFQGNSAPDKSGLPSDRFSAERTGGSVSTLTIQRTQQEDSAVYLCASSSRTGILGNTIYFGEGSWLTVV.

This clone has just a few counts. The chain combines TRBV4-1 with TRBJ2-5, with 12 bases matching TRBD2. Germline CDR1 MGHRA, CDR2 YSYEKL. The CDR3 loop spans 18 amino acids. V trimming: 3 bases; J trimming: 5 bases; junction bases outside the gene matches: 13. CDR3 sequence (DNA): TGCGCCAGCAGCCAGGGGGGACTAGCGGGCCGGGGAGGGGAGACCCAGTACTTC. This translates into CASSQGGLAGRGGETQYF.

This clone was seen only once. CDR3 nucleotide sequence: TGTGCCAGCAGCTTGGCTTACAGTGAAGCTTTCTTT. Protein: CASSLAYSEAFF. The rearrangement links TRBV5-6 to TRBJ1-1; D gene uncertain. Germline-derived CDR1 and CDR2 are SGHDT and YYEEEE. V lost 0 bases, J lost 7 bases, and 7 bases lay in between. The CDR3 covers 12 residues.

This clone appeared a few times. The CDR3 protein is CASSTWTGSIEQYF. In DNA, the CDR3 is TGCGCCAGCAGCACTTGGACAGGGTCTATCGAGCAGTACTTC. This rearrangement joins TRBV5-1 to TRBJ2-7, with 8 bases that match TRBD1. Germline loops: CDR1 SGHRS, CDR2 YFSETQ. With V trimmed by 4 bases and J by 6 bases, 9 bases remained unmatched. This CDR3 has 14 amino acids. Using reference TRBV5-1 and TRBJ2-7 for the parts outside the CDR3, the full variable domain is KAGVTQTPRYLIKTRGQQVTLSCSPISGHRSVSWYQQTPGQGLQFLFEYFSETQRNKGNFPGRFSGRQFSNSRSEMNVSTLELGDSALYLCASSTWTGSIEQYFGPGTRLTVT.

As DNA, the CDR3 is TGCGCCAGCAGCAGGGGCGGCCTCTATGGCTACACCTTC. Translation: CASSRGGLYGYTF. This rearrangement joins TRBV4-3 to TRBJ1-2; TRBD1 is a possible D gene (5 bases). Trimming took off 5 bases at V and 4 bases at J, with 11 bases between the two ends. The CDR3 contains 13 residues. Germline CDR1 reads LGHNA; CDR2 reads YSLEER.

This clone appeared a few times. V gene TRBV28 combines with J gene TRBJ1-6, with 8 bases identical to TRBD1. Germline trimming cut 6 bases from V and 2 bases from J; bases unmatched to any gene: 3. Germline CDR1 MDHEN, CDR2 SYDVKM. The CDR3 loop spans 15 amino acids. CDR3 DNA sequence: TGTGCCAGCAGGGGGGGACAGGCCTATAATTCACCCCTCCACTTT. This codes for CASRGGQAYNSPLHF.

For this clone: A read error may account for a junction end that differs from germline. V and J are TRBV2 and TRBJ2-3; TRBD1 matches 9 bases. The CDR3 totals 14 residues. CDR1 is SNHLY, CDR2 FYNNEI, per germline. The CDR3 spells CAGRTGTGTDTQYF. The CDR3 nucleotides read TGTGCCGGCAGGACCGGGACAGGGACAGATACGCAGTATTTT.

The chain carries TRBV7-2 and TRBJ2-7, with D tentatively TRBD1 (5 bases). With 5 bases removed from V and 2 bases from J, the gap between germline ends came to 16 bases. Germline CDR1 and CDR2: SGHTA and FQGNSA. The CDR3 loop spans 15 amino acids. In DNA form, the CDR3 reads TGTGCCAGCAGCATCAGGGTGGGTTCTGCCTACGAGCAGTACTTC. Its translation: CASSIRVGSAYEQYF.

This clone has just a few counts. The chain employs TRBV30 and TRBJ2-1; 10 positions agree with TRBD2. Trimming took 1 base from V and 9 from J; bases not matched to a gene: 6. The CDR3 has 14 residues. Germline V CDR1 and CDR2: GTSNPN, SVGIG (reference sequence). The CDR3 protein is CAWSALAGVAEQFF. CDR3 in DNA: TGTGCCTGGAGTGCCCTAGCGGGGGTAGCTGAGCAGTTCTTC.

The genes are TRBV5-1 and TRBJ2-5; TRBD1 agrees at 9 bases. TRBJ2-7 matches the DNA end more closely, so the J call is doubtful. The CDR3 loop spans 15 amino acids. CDR1 and CDR2 from the germline V gene are SGHRS and YFSETQ. CDR3 nucleotide sequence: TGCGCCAGCACTCGAACCGGGACAGGGATCCACGAGCAGTACTTC. This gives the protein CASTRTGTGIHEQYF.

V usage is TRBV28 and J usage is TRBJ2-7; tentative D call: TRBD1 (6 bases). V lost 5 bases and J lost 4, with 15 bases in between. This CDR3 is built from 14 residues. Germline-derived CDR1 and CDR2 are MDHEN and SYDVKM. This chain's CDR3 is CASSDPWTEYEQYF. As DNA, the CDR3 is TGTGCCAGCAGTGACCCCTGGACAGAGTACGAGCAGTACTTC.